The 8 T cell receptor beta chains below all came from one sample that was sequenced in a study of T cells in Graves' hyperthyroidism and ophthalmopathy (dated by TCRdb to about 2019). Library generation was performed with multiplex PCR. These reads were obtained on an Illumina HiSeq 2000. The TCR beta CDR3 regions were amplified from RNA transcripts. The TCR CDR3 was subjected to a first round of RT-PCR using the HTBI primer set and the Qiagen OneStep RT-PCR kit. TCRdb took the public reads, trimmed them with fastp at Q25, ran MiXCR for clone calling and kept in-frame beta chains. Rows are unified per CDR3 protein, each entry keeping the most common DNA and genes. The sample table records hundreds of thousands of distinct CDR3 sequences; about 15% of these occur just once. The ten largest account for roughly 10% of the sample. The sample consisted of blood. All receptors derive from a woman aged 18-30 years with Graves' hyperthyroidism.

This clonotype showed up just a few times. The chain recombines TRBV28 with TRBJ1-1; no clear D. Trimming cost V 4 bases and J 11 bases, with 8 bases left between them. This CDR3 spans 10 amino acids. CDR1 is MDHEN and CDR2 is SYDVKM in the germline V gene. CDR3 protein: CASSSGVAFF. In DNA form, the CDR3 reads TGTGCCAGCAGTTCCGGGGTCGCTTTCTTT.

There are many counts of this clonotype. V and J are TRBV2 and TRBJ1-5; TRBD1 matches 8 bases. CDR1 SNHLY and CDR2 FYNNEI come from the germline V gene. The CDR3 totals 15 residues. V was clipped by 0 bases and J by 4 bases; unmatched bases: 2. CDR3: CASSEARTGNQPQHF. The CDR3 coding sequence is TGTGCCAGCAGTGAAGCCAGGACAGGGAATCAGCCCCAGCATTTT.

In its sample, this clonotype was seen a few times. The chain carries TRBV4-1 and TRBJ1-2; D perhaps matches TRBD1 (6 bases). V lost 0 bases, J lost 5 bases, and 16 bases lay in between. CDR1 and CDR2 (germline): MGHRA, YSYEKL. This CDR3 region has 16 residues. CDR3 nucleotide sequence: TGCGCCAGCAGCCAAGAAGCGGTACAGGGAGGTTATGGCTACACCTTC. It codes for CASSQEAVQGGYGYTF.

Worth noting for this clonotype: With a much larger clone just one base away, this may be a read error. The chain couples TRBV6-5 to TRBJ1-2; tentative D call: TRBD1 (6 bases). The CDR3 runs 15 residues. Germline CDR1 reads MNHEY; CDR2 reads SVGAGI. This CDR3 reads CAGSYSMGGQRGYTF. The CDR3 coding sequence is TGTGCCGGCAGTTACTCGATGGGGGGGCAACGGGGCTACACCTTC.

At least ten counts were recorded for this clonotype. The CDR3 spells CSARVRGLNTEAFF. CDR3 bases: TGCAGTGCTAGAGTACGTGGTTTGAACACTGAAGCTTTCTTT. The chain has TRBV20-1 and TRBJ1-1; D gene unclear. This CDR3 is built from 14 residues. Trimming removed 1 base at V and 0 bases at J, with 9 bases between. Germline loops: CDR1 DFQATT, CDR2 SNEGSKA (reference sequence).

This clonotype was counted at least ten times. The chain carries TRBV11-3 and TRBJ2-1, with TRBD2 matching 7 bases. Germline lookup yields CDR1 SGHNT and CDR2 YENEEA. This CDR3 spans 15 amino acids. After removal of 5 bases from V and 4 bases from J, the junction contained 8 bases not matched to a gene. The CDR3 DNA reads TGTGCCAGCAGCAACCAAGCGGGGCCATACAATGAGCAGTTCTTC. Amino acid sequence: CASSNQAGPYNEQFF.

This clonotype was seen repeatedly, ten times or more. The chain couples TRBV20-1 to TRBJ2-3; TRBD2 agrees at 8 bases. The germline V gene has CDR1 DFQATT and CDR2 SNEGSKA (reference sequence). This CDR3 region has 17 residues. Trimming removed 0 bases from V and 3 bases from J; junction bases left unmatched: 11. CDR3 sequence (DNA): TGCAGTGCTAGAGATCGAAGTTCGGGAGGGCAGACAGATACGCAGTATTTT. This translates into CSARDRSSGGQTDTQYF.

This clonotype was observed many times. The chain has TRBV7-8 and TRBJ2-1; unclear D gene. Germline CDR1 reads SGHVS; CDR2 reads FQNEAQ. The V end lost 1 base, the J end lost 7 bases, and 17 bases lay between the germline ends. The CDR3 covers 16 residues. In DNA form, the CDR3 reads TGTGCCAGCAGCTTAGTGTCACAGTCAAGCCGAAATGAGCAGTTCTTC. Protein sequence: CASSLVSQSSRNEQFF.